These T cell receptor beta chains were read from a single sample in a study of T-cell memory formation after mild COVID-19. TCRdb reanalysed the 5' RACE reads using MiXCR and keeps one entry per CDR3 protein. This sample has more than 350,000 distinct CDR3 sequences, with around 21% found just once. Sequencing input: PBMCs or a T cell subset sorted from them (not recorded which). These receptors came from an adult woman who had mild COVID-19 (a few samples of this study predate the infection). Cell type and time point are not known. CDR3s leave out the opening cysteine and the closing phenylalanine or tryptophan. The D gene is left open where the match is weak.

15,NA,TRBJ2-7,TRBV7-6,ASSRDPGTPNTYEQY
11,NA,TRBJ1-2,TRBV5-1,ASSLEIGNGYT
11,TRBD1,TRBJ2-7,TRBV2,AVSGTGVNEQY
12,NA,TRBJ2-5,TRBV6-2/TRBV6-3,ASSYSSEGGTQY
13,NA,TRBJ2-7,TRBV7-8,ASSLARDRSHEQY
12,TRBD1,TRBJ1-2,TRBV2,ASRPGQGTYGYT
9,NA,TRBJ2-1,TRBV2,ASNLYNEQF
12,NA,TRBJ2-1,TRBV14,ASRGPEPYNEQF
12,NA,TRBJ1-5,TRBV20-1,SAPPTGRNQPQH
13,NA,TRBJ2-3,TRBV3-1,ASSQDMLAVDTQY
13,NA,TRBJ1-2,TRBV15,ATSRPGQPNYGYT
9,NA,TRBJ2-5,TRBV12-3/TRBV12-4,ASSRAGTQY
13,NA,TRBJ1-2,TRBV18,ASSPLTVPNYGYT
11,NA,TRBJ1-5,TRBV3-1,ASSQDVNQPQH
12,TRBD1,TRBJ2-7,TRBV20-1,SARDGHRGHEQY
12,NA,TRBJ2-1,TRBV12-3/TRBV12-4,ASSSVQIYNEQF
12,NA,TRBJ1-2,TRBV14,ASSQLGGHYGYT
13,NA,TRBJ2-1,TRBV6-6,ASSYEWSSYNEQF
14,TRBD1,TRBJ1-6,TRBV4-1,ASSLGQGVGNSPLH
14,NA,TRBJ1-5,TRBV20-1,SAPGGSAYSNQPQH
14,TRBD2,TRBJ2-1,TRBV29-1,SVEDVFLAGANEQF
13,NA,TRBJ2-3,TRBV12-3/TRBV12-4,ASSSTVWGGDTQY
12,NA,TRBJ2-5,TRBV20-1,SARDLTGSETQY
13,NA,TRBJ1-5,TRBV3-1,ASSQGYVSNQPQH
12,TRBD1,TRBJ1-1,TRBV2,ASSRWQGDTEAF
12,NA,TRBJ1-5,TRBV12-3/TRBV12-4,ASSSGGGNQPQH
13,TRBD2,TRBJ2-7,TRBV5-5,ASSPGLAGNYEQY
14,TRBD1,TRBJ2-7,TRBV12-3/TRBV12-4,ASSQGFGQGSYEQY
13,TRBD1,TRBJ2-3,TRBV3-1,ASSVDRGPTDTQY
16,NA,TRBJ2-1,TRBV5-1,ASSTTGGPPSSYNEQF
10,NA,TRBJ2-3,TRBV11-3,ASSLEEGTQY
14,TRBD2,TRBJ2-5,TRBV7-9,ASSTTRGGGQETQY
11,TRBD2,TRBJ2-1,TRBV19,ASTSGSYNEQF
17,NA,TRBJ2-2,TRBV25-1,ASSSHLGRGHTNTGELF
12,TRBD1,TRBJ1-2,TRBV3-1,ASSPLRQGYGYT
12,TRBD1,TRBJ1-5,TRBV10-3,AIGGQRSNQPQH
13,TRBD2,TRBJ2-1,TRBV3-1,ASSPGLAGVIEQF
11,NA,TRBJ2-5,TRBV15,ATSPRQQETQY
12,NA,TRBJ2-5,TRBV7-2,ASSLNRDAGTQY
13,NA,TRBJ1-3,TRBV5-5,ASLPGPNSGNTIY
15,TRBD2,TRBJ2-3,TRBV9,ASSVVGLAGGADTQY